The sequence of this T cell receptor (beta chain) was determined in a study of T-cell memory formation after mild COVID-19. Findings of the study overall: CD4/CD8 balance characterized clones contracting day 15 to 85, and CD4+ skew characterized later expanders. The CD4+ clones that contracted clustered mainly within CM and EM, and the CD8+ clones concentrated in EMRA.

A 5'RACE reaction primed in the constant segment made cDNA libraries of TCR alpha and TCR beta, and these carried sample barcodes and UMIs. A single record per CDR3 protein comes from TCRdb applying MiXCR to the 5' RACE reads. Of about 470,000 distinct CDR3 sequences listed, more than 20% are singletons. This clonotype was counted between two and nine times. What it binds is unknown. Per the germline V gene, CDR1 is MNHEY and CDR2 is SMNVEV (reference sequence). V lost 0 bases, J lost 0 bases, and 15 bases lay in between. The CDR3 is made up of 18 amino acids. This chain links TRBV27 with TRBJ2-1; tentatively, D is TRBD1 (5 bases). Sequencing was done on a sample of PBMCs or a T cell subset sorted from them (not recorded which). This receptor was obtained from an adult woman who had mild COVID-19 (a few samples of this study predate the infection). Cell type and time point are not known. The CDR3 DNA reads TGTGCCAGCAGTTTATCGGGCAGGGCCTTCGGCTCCTACAATGAGCAGTTCTTC. The encoded protein is CASSLSGRAFGSYNEQFF.